The clone carrying this T cell receptor beta chain was seen only a few times. What it recognizes is unknown. V lost 2 bases and J 6 bases, leaving 11 bases between the germline ends. Looked up from germline, CDR1 is DFQATT and CDR2 is SNEGSKA (reference sequence). The CDR3 is 12 amino acids. The data stem from a study of identical twins. cDNA molecules carried unique molecular identifiers, and template switching added a universal primer site. Using its own MiXCR run on the 5' RACE reads, TCRdb lists one record per CDR3 protein. The sample carries 500,000 to 700,000 distinct CDR3 sequences, less than 9% recorded once. The study's findings and limits: Within cord blood, abundant beta clonotypes carried fewer insertions, but memory repertoires showed no such trend.

These same records also appear under a second study, on yellow fever vaccine responses in identical twins.

What was sequenced was PBMCs. This chain links TRBV20-1 with TRBJ2-7; possibly TRBD2 for D (6 bases). The receptor was isolated from a woman younger than 30 in good health. CDR3 nucleotides: TGCAGTGCTAGACCACTAGCTGGCGAGCAGTACTTC. Amino acid sequence: CSARPLAGEQYF.